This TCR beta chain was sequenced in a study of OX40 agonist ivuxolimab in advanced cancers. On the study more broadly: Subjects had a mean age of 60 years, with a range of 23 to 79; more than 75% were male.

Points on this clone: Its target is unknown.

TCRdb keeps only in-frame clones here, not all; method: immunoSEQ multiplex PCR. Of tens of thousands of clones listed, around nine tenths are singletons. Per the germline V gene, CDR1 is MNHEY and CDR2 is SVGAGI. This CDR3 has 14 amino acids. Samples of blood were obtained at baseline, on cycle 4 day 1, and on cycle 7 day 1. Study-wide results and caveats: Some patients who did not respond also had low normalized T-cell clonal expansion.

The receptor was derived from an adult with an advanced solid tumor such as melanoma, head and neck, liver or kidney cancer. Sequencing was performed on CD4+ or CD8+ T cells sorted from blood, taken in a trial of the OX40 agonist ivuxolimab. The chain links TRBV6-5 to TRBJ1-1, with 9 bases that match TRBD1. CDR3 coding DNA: TGTGCTAGTGTCGGGGGACAGGGAGGAAGGAAAGCTTTCTTT. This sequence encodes CASVGGQGGRKAFF.